A selection of T cell receptor beta chains follows, all from one sample in a study of T-cell memory formation after mild COVID-19. TCRdb fed the 5' RACE reads into MiXCR, producing one record per CDR3 protein. The table has roughly 480,000 distinct CDR3 sequences, around a quarter seen once; the top ten hold approximately 13%. The source material was PBMCs or a T cell subset sorted from them (not recorded which). The receptor source for this set is an adult woman who had mild COVID-19 (a few samples of this study predate the infection). Cell type and time point are not known. Both conserved end residues are part of each CDR3. The D gene is left open where the match is weak. Size is stated for part of the rows, as once, few or many counts, or as a class when the clone is expanded.

v_call	clone_size	j_call	d_call	cdr3_nt	cdr3_aa
TRBV2	few	TRBJ1-6	.	TGTGCCAGCAGTGAAGGTGGGATTCGGAATTCACCCCTCCACTTT	CASSEGGIRNSPLHF
TRBV5-1	.	TRBJ1-1	.	TGCGCCAGCAGCTCCATAGGGGTGGGCGCTGAAGCTTTCTTT	CASSSIGVGAEAFF
TRBV7-2	few	TRBJ2-5	.	TGTGCCAGCAGCTTAAGCCGGGACACCTCGGTAAAGGGGCAAGGGAAGACCCAGTACTTC	CASSLSRDTSVKGQGKTQYF
TRBV29-1	few	TRBJ1-2	.	TGCAGCACGGGGAGGCCTGCTAACTATGGCTACACCTTC	CSTGRPANYGYTF
TRBV6-2/TRBV6-3	.	TRBJ2-1	.	TGTGCCAGCAGTTACCTCTACAATGAGCAGTTCTTC	CASSYLYNEQFF
TRBV7-2	.	TRBJ1-1	.	TGTGCCAGCAGCTTTGGGCCGTCGAACACTGAAGCTTTCTTT	CASSFGPSNTEAFF
TRBV5-1	.	TRBJ1-5	TRBD1	TGCGCCAGCAGCTTGGATGGACAGGGGATGGGACAGCCCCAGCATTTT	CASSLDGQGMGQPQHF
TRBV24-1	.	TRBJ2-7	.	TGTGCCACCAGTGATCAGGGCTACGAGCAGTACTTC	CATSDQGYEQYF
TRBV5-8	.	TRBJ1-1	.	TGTGCCAGCTGTAAGTTTCTGAACACTGAAGCTTTCTTT	CASCKFLNTEAFF
TRBV4-1	few	TRBJ2-5	.	TGCGCCAGCAGCCGGGGGACCCGAGGACTATCGAAAGAGACCCAGTACTTC	CASSRGTRGLSKETQYF
TRBV24-1	.	TRBJ2-5	.	TGTGCCACCAGTGACGATTCACCGGGAGCCATCCAAGAGACCCAGTACTTC	CATSDDSPGAIQETQYF
TRBV7-9	.	TRBJ2-5	TRBD2	TGTGCCAGCAGCTTAAAAGCTAGCGGTGCAGAAGAGACCCAGTACTTC	CASSLKASGAEETQYF
TRBV7-9	.	TRBJ1-4	.	TGTGCCAGCAGCCCTCGGGAATTTGAAAAACTGTTTTTT	CASSPREFEKLFF
TRBV18	.	TRBJ2-2	.	TGTGCCAGCTCTTATTTCGGGGCGTCGAACACCGGGGAGCTGTTTTTT	CASSYFGASNTGELFF
TRBV27	.	TRBJ1-2	.	TGTGCCAGCAGTTTCCAGGGCGGCTATGGCTACACCTTC	CASSFQGGYGYTF
TRBV7-9	.	TRBJ2-1	TRBD2	TGTGCCAGCAGCCCTAGCGGGAGGGCCAGGTATGAGCAGTTCTTC	CASSPSGRARYEQFF
TRBV6-1	many	TRBJ2-1	.	TGTGCCAGCAGTGAAGCGCCGAGTTCAGGCAATGAGCAGTTCTTC	CASSEAPSSGNEQFF
TRBV20-1	.	TRBJ2-2	TRBD1	TGCAGTGCTCTACAGGGGTGGGCCGGGGAGCTGTTTTTT	CSALQGWAGELFF
TRBV18	few	TRBJ2-7	TRBD1	TGTGCCAGCTCCTACCGGGACAGGGTTTGGGGTAACGAGCAGTACTTC	CASSYRDRVWGNEQYF
TRBV9	.	TRBJ2-7	.	TGTGCCAGCAGCGCACCCGACAGGTCTCCCTACGAGCAGTACTTC	CASSAPDRSPYEQYF
TRBV11-3	.	TRBJ2-6	.	TGTGCCAGCAGCCGACCGGGACAAGCTTCTGGGGCCAACGTCCTGACTTTC	CASSRPGQASGANVLTF
TRBV7-9	.	TRBJ1-1	.	TGTGCCAGCAGCTTGGCTAACAGACAGAACACTGAAGCTTTCTTT	CASSLANRQNTEAFF
TRBV24-1	.	TRBJ2-1	.	TGTGCCACCAGTGATGGGCCGGACAATGAGCAGTTCTTC	CATSDGPDNEQFF
TRBV20-1	.	TRBJ2-1	TRBD2	TGCAGTGCTAGAGATATCCGGAGGGGAGGGGATGAGCAGTTCTTC	CSARDIRRGGDEQFF
TRBV5-6	few	TRBJ2-3	.	TGTGCCAGCAGCTACGGTGGACCGAGCACAGATACGCAGTATTTT	CASSYGGPSTDTQYF
TRBV10-3	.	TRBJ2-3	.	TGTGCCATCACCGGGACCGCGATTGATACGCAGTATTTT	CAITGTAIDTQYF
TRBV18	.	TRBJ2-3	.	TGTGCCAGCTCACCGGTCGGGGCCCCCACAGATACGCAGTATTTT	CASSPVGAPTDTQYF
TRBV7-9	.	TRBJ2-2	TRBD2	TGTGCCAGCAGCTCTCGGACTAGCGGCTCCGAGCCGAACACCGGGGAGCTGTTTTTT	CASSSRTSGSEPNTGELFF
TRBV6-5	few	TRBJ1-2	.	TGTGCCAGCAGTCCCGATACCGGGAGAAAGTTAGCTAACTATGGCTACACCTTC	CASSPDTGRKLANYGYTF
TRBV30	few	TRBJ2-7	TRBD2	TGTGCCTGGAGCCGAGAGATCGGGACTAGCGGGAACTACGAGCAGTACTTC	CAWSREIGTSGNYEQYF
TRBV2	.	TRBJ1-2	.	TGTGCCAGCACCAGGCTTTTCCCCGGCTACACCTTC	CASTRLFPGYTF
TRBV6-5	few	TRBJ2-3	TRBD2	TGTGCCAGCAGCACCCAAGGGACGGGGGGGACAGATACGCAGTATTTT	CASSTQGTGGTDTQYF
TRBV7-9	.	TRBJ2-6	TRBD1	TGTGCCAGCAGGACGCCGGGACAGCCCTCTGGGGCCAACGTCCTGACTTTC	CASRTPGQPSGANVLTF
TRBV12-3/TRBV12-4	few	TRBJ2-1	.	TGTGCCAGCAGACAGCGACGGGGAAACAATGAGCAGTTCTTC	CASRQRRGNNEQFF
TRBV12-3/TRBV12-4	.	TRBJ2-7	.	TGTGCCAGCAGCGGGACGTGGGTCGAGCAGTACTTC	CASSGTWVEQYF
TRBV9	.	TRBJ2-7	.	TGTGCCAGCAGCGGGCACGGACAGACCTACGAGCAGTACTTC	CASSGHGQTYEQYF
TRBV12-3/TRBV12-4	.	TRBJ2-7	TRBD1	TGTGCCAGCAGAAGACAGGGGGCGGGATACGAGCAGTACTTC	CASRRQGAGYEQYF
TRBV3-1	.	TRBJ2-3	.	TGTGCCAGCAGCCCTGGCGGGAAGTGGTCAGATACGCAGTATTTT	CASSPGGKWSDTQYF
TRBV29-1	.	TRBJ2-3	TRBD1	TGCAGCGTTGAGACAGGACAGGGGATCACAGATACGCAGTATTTT	CSVETGQGITDTQYF
TRBV24-1	few	TRBJ1-2	.	TGTGCCACCAGTGATTTCAGTTATAGCTATGGCTACACCTTC	CATSDFSYSYGYTF
TRBV4-2	few	TRBJ1-1	.	TGTGCCAGCAGCCGAAACGCCGACGGGGAAGCTTTCTTT	CASSRNADGEAFF
TRBV11-2	few	TRBJ2-1	TRBD2	TGTGCCAGCAGCTTAAGGACTCTAGCGGGGAATAAGTTCTTC	CASSLRTLAGNKFF
TRBV24-1	few	TRBJ2-3	.	TGTGCCACCAGTGATTTATGGGGTTCAGATACGCAGTATTTT	CATSDLWGSDTQYF
TRBV12-3/TRBV12-4	.	TRBJ2-3	.	TGTGCCAGCAGTCCTGGCAAAGGCTTCACAGATACGCAGTATTTT	CASSPGKGFTDTQYF
TRBV12-3/TRBV12-4	.	TRBJ1-1	.	TGTGCCAGCAGGCCAGTCAGGACCGGGCGAGGTGAAGCTTTCTTT	CASRPVRTGRGEAFF
TRBV12-3/TRBV12-4	.	TRBJ2-3	TRBD2	TGTGCCAGCAGTAGCGGGGGTTTAGATACGCAGTATTTT	CASSSGGLDTQYF
TRBV12-3/TRBV12-4	few	TRBJ2-2	TRBD2	TGTGCCAGCAGAGCGGGGGGTAACACCGGGGAGCTGTTTTTT	CASRAGGNTGELFF
TRBV4-2	few	TRBJ2-2	.	TGTGCCAGCAGCCAAGATTTAGACTCCGGTCCCGGGGAGCTGTTTTTT	CASSQDLDSGPGELFF
TRBV30	.	TRBJ1-6	.	TGTGCCTGGAGTGTACGGGGACCAAATAATTCACCCCTCCACTTT	CAWSVRGPNNSPLHF
TRBV7-7	few	TRBJ2-5	.	TGTGCTAGCAGCTTAGGGCGCCAGCTCCAAGAGACCCAGTACTTC	CASSLGRQLQETQYF